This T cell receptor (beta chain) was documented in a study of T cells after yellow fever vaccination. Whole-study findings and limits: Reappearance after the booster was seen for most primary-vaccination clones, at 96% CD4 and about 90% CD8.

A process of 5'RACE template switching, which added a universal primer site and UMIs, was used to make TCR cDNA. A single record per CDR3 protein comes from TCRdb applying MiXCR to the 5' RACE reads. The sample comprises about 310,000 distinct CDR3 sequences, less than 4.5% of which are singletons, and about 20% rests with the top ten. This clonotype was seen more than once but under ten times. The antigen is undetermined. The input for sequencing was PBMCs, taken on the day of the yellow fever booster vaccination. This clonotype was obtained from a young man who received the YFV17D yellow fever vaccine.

The CDR3 DNA is TGCAGTGCTACCAGCGGGCATCCTGGGGCCAACGTCCTGACTTTC. Protein: CSATSGHPGANVLTF. The chain couples TRBV20-1 to TRBJ2-6, with D possibly TRBD2 on 6 matching bases. This CDR3 is 15 amino acids long. Per the germline V gene, CDR1 is DFQATT and CDR2 is SNEGSKA (reference sequence). Between the trimmed V and J ends, which lost 4 bases and 2 bases, there was a span of 12 bases.